This T cell receptor beta chain stems from a study of read filtering for tumor transcriptome and immune sequencing. The CDR3 length is 15 residues. V was shortened by 3 bases and J by 0 bases, with 9 bases between the two germline ends. The germline V gene encodes CDR1 LNHDA and CDR2 SQIVND (reference sequence). This clonotype has more than one count but fewer than ten. This library used roughly 400 ng RNA and molecular barcoded adaptors spanning alpha/delta and beta/gamma chains. A single record per CDR3 protein comes from TCRdb applying MiXCR to the reads. Found here are 20,000 to 25,000 distinct CDR3 sequences, 12% to 15% of them singletons; the top ten hold more than 50%.

This TCR derives from a donor at least 40 years old with multiple myeloma. The sample consisted of a population of CD138-negative cells sorted from bone marrow. The chain has TRBV19 and TRBJ1-5; no clear D. CDR3 residues: CASSMRGYSNQPQHF. The DNA of the CDR3 is TGTGCCAGTAGTATGAGAGGTTATAGCAATCAGCCCCAGCATTTT.